These T cell receptor beta chains were read from a single sample in a study of molecular identifiers for immune sequencing clone quantification. TCRdb used MiXCR to reprocess the PCR reads, holding one entry per CDR3 protein. The sample has about 510,000 distinct CDR3 sequences; around a fifth are singletons. The sample taken for sequencing was naive CD8+ T cells from blood, with Jurkat cell RNA spiked in. All receptors derive from a human donor in good health. Some libraries in this study had Jurkat cell RNA spiked in. The CDR3 runs from the conserved cysteine through the conserved F or W. D genes are given only for firm matches. The size entry is marked missing in some rows and otherwise reads once, few, many or a size class.

TRBJ2-3 few TRBD2 TRBV9 16 TGTGCCAGCAGCGCCTTAGGAGCGGGGCCCGGAGATACGCAGTATTTT CASSALGAGPGDTQYF
TRBJ1-1 many . TRBV20-1 12 TGCAGTGCTCGTGACAGGAACACTGAAGCTTTCTTT CSARDRNTEAFF
TRBJ2-7 . . TRBV4-2 15 TGTGCCAGCAGCCAAGCTCCCACAGGGAGAAACGAGCAGTACTTC CASSQAPTGRNEQYF
TRBJ2-1 many TRBD1 TRBV29-1 14 TGCAGCGTTGGTCTGACAGGGGCCTACAATGAGCAGTTCTTC CSVGLTGAYNEQFF
TRBJ2-3 . . TRBV20-1 12 TGCAGTGCTAGAGAAGACACAGATACGCAGTATTTT CSAREDTDTQYF
TRBJ1-4 many . TRBV4-1 13 TGCGCCAGCAGCCAAGCTTCGGGGGAAAAACTGTTTTTT CASSQASGEKLFF
TRBJ1-1 . TRBD1 TRBV12-3/TRBV12-4 15 TGTGCCAGCAGTCATGCACAGGGGGCCTCGACTGAAGCTTTCTTT CASSHAQGASTEAFF
TRBJ2-1 . . TRBV20-1 15 TGCAGTGCTAGAGATATGGCTCTGCATTACAATGAGCAGTTCTTC CSARDMALHYNEQFF
TRBJ1-5 many . TRBV20-1 15 TGCAGTGCTAGAGATTTTCAGAGAGGAAATCAGCCCCAGCATTTT CSARDFQRGNQPQHF
TRBJ2-5 few TRBD2 TRBV29-1 15 TGCAGCGTTGAAGGTAGCGGGAGGGCCCGAGAGACCCAGTACTTC CSVEGSGRARETQYF
TRBJ2-5 few . TRBV7-9 15 TGTGCCAGCAGCTGGCCCTCTTTGGGTCTAGAGACCCAGTACTTC CASSWPSLGLETQYF
TRBJ2-7 . . TRBV9 14 TGTACCAGCAGCTCAATCGGGTCCTCCTACGAGCAGTACTTC CTSSSIGSSYEQYF
TRBJ1-1 many . TRBV7-2 15 TGTGCCAGCAGCTCAAGCGGGGGCGCGAACACTGAAGCTTTCTTT CASSSSGGANTEAFF
TRBJ1-5 . . TRBV6-2/TRBV6-3 15 TGTGCCAGCAGTGAGGACGGCGGAGGCAATCAGCCCCAGCATTTT CASSEDGGGNQPQHF
TRBJ1-1 many TRBD1 TRBV30 13 TGTGCCTGGAGTGTGGCAGGGGGGACTGAAGCTTTCTTT CAWSVAGGTEAFF
TRBJ2-1 many . TRBV12-3/TRBV12-4 12 TGTGCCAGCAGTTTAGTAGCGGATGAGCAGTTCTTC CASSLVADEQFF
TRBJ2-1 few . TRBV6-5 15 TGTGCCAGCAGTTACAACCAGGGGACCTACAATGAGCAGTTCTTC CASSYNQGTYNEQFF
TRBJ2-1 few . TRBV5-1 15 TGCGCCAGCAGCTTGCTAGCGTTCTCCTACAATGAGCAGTTCTTC CASSLLAFSYNEQFF
TRBJ1-1 many . TRBV20-1 14 TGCAGTGCCCCCCAAGTGGGGGAGGGCACTGAAGCTTTCTTT CSAPQVGEGTEAFF
TRBJ2-7 . TRBD2 TRBV4-3 16 TGCGCCAGCAGCCAGGGACTAGCGGGGGTCGTCTACGAGCAGTACTTC CASSQGLAGVVYEQYF
TRBJ2-5 . TRBD2 TRBV4-1 15 TGCGCCAGCAGCCAAGATCGGACTAGCTTCGTGACCCAGTACTTC CASSQDRTSFVTQYF
TRBJ1-5 many . TRBV28 15 TGTGCCAGCACCACCTCAGGGGCCTCAGGGCAGCCCCAGCATTTT CASTTSGASGQPQHF
TRBJ2-5 . . TRBV28 14 TGTGCCAGCAGGCGCACAAAACTCCGGGAGACCCAGTACTTC CASRRTKLRETQYF
TRBJ2-7 . TRBD2 TRBV7-3 17 TGTGCCAGCAGCTTAGATGTATACGGGACTAGTTCGTGCGAGCAGTACTTC CASSLDVYGTSSCEQYF
TRBJ2-7 many . TRBV5-1 17 TGCGCCAGCAGCTTGACTCCAGCAGGAGACCCTATCTACGAGCAGTACTTC CASSLTPAGDPIYEQYF
TRBJ1-1 . . TRBV28 13 TGTGCCAGCAGCGCGGTAGCGAACACTGAAGCTTTCTTT CASSAVANTEAFF
TRBJ2-3 few . TRBV9 12 TGTGCCAGCAGCGTAGGCCAGGATACGCAGTATTTT CASSVGQDTQYF
TRBJ2-7 few TRBD1 TRBV11-2 15 TGTGCCAGCAGCGCAGGGACAGGGCTGACCTACGAGCAGTACTTC CASSAGTGLTYEQYF
TRBJ2-3 many TRBD2 TRBV5-5 20 TGTGCCAGCAGCGGCCAGTTCCACACTACTAGCGGGGGGGCCTCAGATACGCAGTATTTT CASSGQFHTTSGGASDTQYF
TRBJ2-3 once TRBD2 TRBV7-3 15 TGTGCCAGCAGCCCAATGGGTGGGGGGGAAGATACGCAGTATTTT CASSPMGGGEDTQYF
TRBJ1-4 . . TRBV27 18 TGTGCCAGCAGCCCTGTCGGGGTAGGGGGTGCAACTAATGAAAAACTGTTTTTT CASSPVGVGGATNEKLFF
TRBJ2-3 many TRBD2 TRBV20-1 16 TGCAGTGCCACCCCCTCACTAGCGGCTAGCACAGATACGCAGTATTTT CSATPSLAASTDTQYF
TRBJ2-5 . TRBD2 TRBV13 15 TGTGCCAGCAGCTTAGGGACTAGCACCCAAGAGACCCAGTACTTC CASSLGTSTQETQYF
TRBJ2-3 many . TRBV24-1 13 TGTGCCACCAGTGATTTGCATGGAGGTACGCAGTATTTT CATSDLHGGTQYF
TRBJ2-7 many . TRBV5-5 14 TGTGCCAGCAGCCCTGGGTTTATGACGGACCCGCAGTACTTC CASSPGFMTDPQYF